This TCR beta chain was documented in a study of blood T cell repertoires in COVID-19 (dated by TCRdb to 2020 to 2022). Background for the entire study: Samples from collaborators originated in the United States, Italy and Spain and spanned both the acute and convalescent phases of COVID-19. The material from the prospective study consisted of cDNA or gDNA derived from T cells, B-cell-depleted T cells, or PBMCs. The dataset comprised deeply sampled blood TCRbeta repertoires from subjects exposed to, actively infected with, or recovered from COVID-19. The repertoires were made available in a free public database intended to serve as a resource for research on the immune response to SARS-CoV-2. Samples came from the ongoing ImmuneRACE study (first 160 participants) plus 1,254 subjects from 6 global collaborators. Sample metadata almost always included a de-identified subject ID, COVID-19 status, age in years and sex. Where available, HLA class I and class II types were obtained from metadata supplied by the sample provider rather than from assay-based typing.

The immunoSEQ Assay, a bias-controlled multiplex PCR, was used to amplify TCRbeta CDR3 regions from genomic DNA. The study's own analysis went as follows. Within the assay, amplification of reference gene primers was used to estimate how many nucleated cells each sample contained. To quantify the absolute abundance of each unique TCRbeta CDR3 rearrangement, sequence reads were collapsed and filtered. Productive Simpson clonality was computed per sample as the square root of Simpson's diversity index over productive rearrangements. What TCRdb holds here is the immuneACCESS table cut down to in-frame rearrangements. Part of the clones is not present; checked against another copy, under half of the missing clones reflect an unresolved V gene, and the others are unexplained. V, J and clone size are those of that table, while D and trimming were read from the DNA. For this sample there are more than 250,000 clones; approximately 85% appear just once. The ten largest clones add up to more than 4.5% of the sample.

About this clone itself: Its binding antigen is unknown. Within one base of it there is no much larger clone, and no base qualities were kept.

On the study overall, not on this receptor specifically: The quantity of clinical and demographic metadata differed by source and by participant and was supplied without curation.

Whole blood was collected in K2EDTA tubes by collaborating institutions according to the institutions' own protocols. For TCRbeta analysis, collaborators shipped samples in one of three forms: frozen whole blood, isolated PBMCs, or DNA extracted from either of those sample types. The specimen sequenced was peripheral blood. This sequence was found in a man aged 45-65 years with active or convalescent COVID-19.

The bases read TGTGCCAGCAGCTTAGAGGGGGCTGGCTACACCTTC. Translated, it reads CASSLEGAGYTF. The rearranged segments are TRBV13 and TRBJ1-2; 7 bases in the junction line up with TRBD1. From the cysteine up to the phenylalanine, the CDR3 has a length of 12 residues. Kept here is only the CDR3 DNA, which spans 36 bases and is read in frame from base 1. Germline trimming: 1 base from V, 7 bases from J; junction bases outside gene matches: 0. CDR1 and CDR2 are read off the germline V gene (reference sequence) as PRHDT and FYEKMQ.